These T cell receptor beta chains were read from a single sample in a study of blood T cells in healthy people across ages. TCRdb re-called the 5' RACE reads through MiXCR, storing one row per CDR3 protein. The sample lists more than 900,000 distinct CDR3 sequences, about 29% seen once, with roughly 10% in the top ten. A further study also used this sample, focusing on T cells of mothers and their children.

The specimen was blood. The receptors come from a woman aged 40-49 years in good health. Both conserved end residues are trimmed from each CDR3. D genes are given only for firm matches.

V gene	D gene	J gene	CDR3 protein
TRBV7-2	NA	NA	ASSLGFGYSEQY
TRBV5-6	NA	TRBJ2-2	ASSLGVSANTGELF
TRBV29-1	NA	TRBJ1-2	SVEPGGQGHGDT
TRBV7-2	NA	TRBJ2-6	ASSLEGTGANVLT
TRBV5-1	NA	NA	ASSEGGRGYEQY
TRBV5-1	NA	TRBJ1-2	ASSVSPEAPDGYT
TRBV29-1	NA	TRBJ1-2	SVIPTHQDYGYT
TRBV20-1	TRBD2	TRBJ2-3	GARNGGGAQDAQY
TRBV20-1	NA	TRBJ2-3	SARAVQGAADTQY
TRBV24-1	NA	TRBJ1-2	ATSDPAGETYGYT
TRBV20-1	NA	TRBJ1-5	SAIRSNQPQH
TRBV7-2	NA	TRBJ1-1	ASSPVDSPYSEAF
TRBV12-3/TRBV12-4	NA	TRBJ2-1	ASSFFELPVTVRGKSYHEQF
TRBV11-2	NA	TRBJ1-2	ASSPGGARNGYT
TRBV7-2	NA	TRBJ2-4	ASSFQVAKNIQY
TRBV20-1	NA	NA	SAGVGDYYEQY
TRBV4-1	NA	TRBJ2-7	ASSQDLRRSPSYEQY
TRBV5-1	NA	TRBJ2-7	ASSATFTYEQY
TRBV30	NA	TRBJ1-1	AWARVLDNTEAF
TRBV12-3/TRBV12-4	NA	TRBJ2-3	ASRFSLDTQY
TRBV20-1	NA	TRBJ1-1	SARTLNGNTEAF
TRBV29-1	NA	NA	SVAETGSSYNEQY
TRBV12-3/TRBV12-4	NA	TRBJ2-7	ASRRTAGSYEQY
TRBV11-2	TRBD2	TRBJ2-3	ASRSGGLLTDTQY